Following are 32 T cell receptor beta chains from one sample sequenced in a study of naive and memory T cell subsets (dated by TCRdb to about 2017). These receptors are not linked to any known antigen. On the study overall, not on this receptor specifically: A few larger clonotypes were found in naive repertoires, especially CD8, and these larger clonotypes were possibly memory cells re-expressing CD45RA.

The protocol used for the library was UMI-ligation and nested PCR. TCRdb shows the sequencer as Illumina MiSeq. The beta constant-region primer consisted of an equimolar mixture of two oligonucleotides that together covered TRBC1 and TRBC2. The ligated cDNA went through four rounds of PCR with nested alpha and beta constant-region primers together with the SP2 primer. The raw public reads went through TCRdb reprocessing: fastp at Q25, MiXCR clone calling, in-frame beta chains kept. Every CDR3 protein is listed once, alongside the most common genes and DNA of its rows. The sample has 140,000 to 150,000 distinct CDR3 sequences on record, 22% of them singletons. Of the sample, 0.1% to 0.11% is held by the ten largest clones. Material for sequencing was naive CD4+ T cells from blood. In the paper's terms, the cell subset or site label means: naive T cells, CD45RA high CD27+. These receptors came from a human donor in good health.

This clonotype was detected only a few times. The rearrangement uses TRBV29-1 and TRBJ1-5; D not certain. The CDR3 contains 12 residues. The V gene's germline CDR1 is SQVTM and CDR2 ANQGSEA. Trimming removed 7 bases at V and 5 bases at J, with 12 bases between. CDR3 region: CSGKTGDQPQHF. The CDR3 DNA reads TGCAGCGGCAAAACGGGTGATCAGCCCCAGCATTTT. The full variable domain, with the rest looked up from reference TRBV29-1 and TRBJ1-5, is SAVISQKPSRDICQRGTSLTIQCQVDSQVTMMFWYRQQPGQSLTLIATANQGSEATYESGFVIDKFPISRPNLTFSTLTVSNMSPEDSSIYLCSGKTGDQPQHFGDGTRLSIL.

This clonotype was observed many times. The rearrangement joins TRBV29-1 to TRBJ2-3; D not certain. The length of the CDR3 is 15 residues. Germline CDR1 and CDR2: SQVTM and ANQGSEA. V lost 1 base and J lost 1, with 12 bases in between. The CDR3 bases are TGCAGCGTTGAAGCGGCTACCTTGCGCACAGATACGCAGTATTTT. Protein product: CSVEAATLRTDTQYF.

The chain links TRBV5-8 to TRBJ1-5; TRBD1 aligns across 9 bases. V was clipped by 4 bases and J by 2 bases; unmatched bases: 7. CDR1 SGHTS and CDR2 YDEGEE come from the germline V gene. This CDR3 comprises 16 residues. The DNA for the CDR3 is TGTGCCAGCAGCCAGCTTAGGGACAGGGGCAATCAGCCCCAGCATTTT. It codes for CASSQLRDRGNQPQHF.

V gene TRBV2 combines with J gene TRBJ2-1, with 11 nucleotides matching TRBD1. Germline loops: CDR1 SNHLY, CDR2 FYNNEI. The CDR3 consists of 14 residues. The junction had 8 bases not matched to a gene; V was cut back by 8 bases and J by 8 bases. The CDR3 region is CASGWTGGLDEQFF. The CDR3 DNA follows: TGTGCCAGCGGCTGGACAGGGGGCTTGGATGAGCAGTTCTTC.

This clonotype was counted between two and nine times. The chain uses TRBV15 and TRBJ2-3; D perhaps matches TRBD2 (6 bases). There are 17 residues in the CDR3. Germline V gene data show CDR1 as LNHNV and CDR2 as YYDKDF (reference sequence). Trimming removed 1 base at V and 0 bases at J, with 14 bases between. CDR3 DNA: TGTGCCACCAGCAGAGGGGGGGTAGCTATTAGCACAGATACGCAGTATTTT. Protein sequence: CATSRGGVAISTDTQYF. Full variable domain (remainder filled in from reference TRBV15 and TRBJ2-3): DAMVIQNPRYQVTQFGKPVTLSCSQTLNHNVMYWYQQKSSQAPKLLFHYYDKDFNNEADTPDNFQSRRPNTSFCFLDIRSPGLGDTAMYLCATSRGGVAISTDTQYFGPGTRLTVL.

This clonotype was seen more than once but under ten times. The rearrangement uses TRBV7-9 and TRBJ2-1, with 12 bases that match TRBD2. The CDR3 contains 17 residues. Losses at the gene ends were 5 bases for V and 2 bases for J; bases not matched to a gene: 7. In germline, CDR1 is SEHNR, CDR2 FQNEAQ (reference sequence). CDR3 DNA: TGTGCCAGCAGCCGCTCCCTAGCGGGGGGGGCCTACAATGAGCAGTTCTTC. It yields the protein CASSRSLAGGAYNEQFF.

The chain recombines TRBV18 with TRBJ2-5, with D perhaps matching TRBD2 (6 bases). Trimming shortened V by 2 bases and J by 4 bases, and 8 bases separated the two germline ends. This CDR3 has 13 amino acids. The germline V gene encodes CDR1 KGHSH and CDR2 LQKENI. The CDR3 region is CASSPGRGETQYF. The CDR3 coding sequence is TGTGCCAGCTCACCAGGGCGGGGAGAGACCCAGTACTTC. Looking up the rest from reference TRBV18 and TRBJ2-5 gives the full variable domain: NAGVMQNPRHLVRRRGQEARLRCSPMKGHSHVYWYRQLPEEGLKFMVYLQKENIIDESGMPKERFSAEFPKEGPSILRIQQVVRGDSAAYFCASSPGRGETQYFGPGTRLLVL.

This chain joins TRBV5-1 and TRBJ2-1; 9 bases are a match to TRBD2. The CDR3 contains 17 residues. The trim removed 4 bases at V and 5 bases at J, leaving 13 bases unmatched. Germline V CDR1 and CDR2: SGHRS, YFSETQ. The CDR3 sequence: CASSINLAGSADNEQFF. The CDR3 DNA is TGCGCCAGCAGCATCAATCTAGCGGGATCGGCGGACAATGAGCAGTTCTTC.

This clonotype was observed a handful of times. The chain carries TRBV5-1 and TRBJ2-3; 10 positions match TRBD1. Germline assignment: CDR1 SGHRS and CDR2 YFSETQ. The V and J ends lost 3 bases and 6 bases, in that order; junction bases with no gene match: 4. There are 14 residues in the CDR3. The CDR3 nucleotides read TGCGCCAGCAGCTGGGACAGGGGCGGGGATACGCAGTATTTT. Translation: CASSWDRGGDTQYF.

This clonotype was detected ten times or more. The V and J genes are TRBV29-1 and TRBJ2-1; no firm D call. V was pared by 2 bases and J by 5 bases, with 4 bases between. The germline V gene has CDR1 SQVTM and CDR2 ANQGSEA. The CDR3 has 11 residues. CDR3 residues: CSVELNNEQFF. Here the CDR3 DNA reads TGCAGCGTTGAACTTAACAATGAGCAGTTCTTC.

V and J are TRBV15 and TRBJ1-3, with D possibly TRBD1 on 5 matching bases. Trimming removed 2 bases from V and 4 bases from J, with 12 bases in between. Germline V CDR1 and CDR2: LNHNV, YYDKDF (reference sequence). This CDR3 has 15 amino acids. The CDR3 bases are TGTGCCACCAGCAGACTCCCGTCAGGGGGAAACACCATATATTTT. Translation gives CATSRLPSGGNTIYF.

This clonotype was detected a few times. This sequence joins TRBV20-1 and TRBJ2-7; maybe TRBD2 (6 bases). The germline V gene has CDR1 DFQATT and CDR2 SNEGSKA (reference sequence). Trimming took off 6 bases at V and 3 bases at J, with 12 bases between the two ends. This CDR3 has 12 amino acids. The CDR3 spells CSAEGTNYEQYF. The CDR3 DNA reads TGCAGTGCGGAGGGCACAAACTACGAGCAGTACTTC.

This clonotype was seen more than once but under ten times. The CDR3 DNA follows: TGTGCCAGCAGGCAGGGACAGAATTATCAGCCCCAGCATTTT. Amino acid sequence: CASRQGQNYQPQHF. V gene TRBV28 combines with J gene TRBJ1-5; 7 bases map to TRBD1. Losses at the gene ends were 6 bases for V and 5 bases for J; bases not matched to a gene: 7. Germline lookup yields CDR1 MDHEN and CDR2 SYDVKM. The CDR3 loop spans 14 amino acids.

This clonotype was seen a few times. The chain carries TRBV20-1 and TRBJ2-5, with 7 bases lining up with TRBD2. The CDR3 has 14 residues. Germline CDR1 is DFQATT and CDR2 is SNEGSKA (reference sequence). V gave up 6 bases and J gave up 5 bases; unmatched junction bases: 12. CDR3 protein: CSAKSGLVRETQYF. Here the CDR3 DNA reads TGCAGTGCCAAGTCCGGACTAGTCAGGGAGACCCAGTACTTC.

This chain connects TRBV5-1 to TRBJ2-1, with TRBD2 matching 7 bases. Germline CDR1 reads SGHRS; CDR2 reads YFSETQ. Unmatched junction bases numbered 7, after V lost 5 bases and J lost 2 bases. The CDR3 totals 15 residues. CDR3 in DNA: TGCGCCAGCAGTGCCGCGGGAGCACCCTACAATGAGCAGTTCTTC. As protein: CASSAAGAPYNEQFF.

The J gene is TRBJ2-1, the V gene TRBV24-1; D unclear. This CDR3 is built from 16 residues. The V end was cut by 3 bases, the J end by 0 bases, with 11 bases between. Per germline, CDR1 KGHDR and CDR2 SFDVKD. CDR3 bases: TGTGCCACCAGTGATAGCGCCCCTATCTCCTACAATGAGCAGTTCTTC. This codes for CATSDSAPISYNEQFF.

The V and J genes are TRBV5-1 and TRBJ2-3; weak D call: TRBD2 (5 bases). Trimming stripped 4 bases from V and 0 bases from J, with 9 bases between. CDR1 and CDR2 (germline): SGHRS, YFSETQ. The CDR3 length is 14 residues. The CDR3 loop is CASSDSASTDTQYF. The DNA of the CDR3 is TGCGCCAGCAGCGATAGCGCTAGCACAGATACGCAGTATTTT.

This clonotype was seen ten or more times. The chain is built from TRBV19 and TRBJ2-1, with TRBD2 matching 11 bases. The J segment lost 5 bases and the V segment lost 6 bases, leaving 6 bases of the junction unmatched. CDR1 LNHDA and CDR2 SQIVND come from the germline V gene (reference sequence). The CDR3 consists of 15 residues. The CDR3 DNA sequence: TGTGCCAGTAGCGTGACTAGCGGGGCTCACAATGAGCAGTTCTTC. Translated, it gives CASSVTSGAHNEQFF. Complete variable domain (other parts from reference TRBV19 and TRBJ2-1): DGGITQSPKYLFRKEGQNVTLSCEQNLNHDAMYWYRQDPGQGLRLIYYSQIVNDFQKGDIAEGYSVSREKKESFPLTVTSAQKNPTAFYLCASSVTSGAHNEQFFGPGTRLTVL.

V usage is TRBV28 and J usage is TRBJ2-1; D is perhaps TRBD2 (6 bases). Germline CDR1 MDHEN, CDR2 SYDVKM. V was pared by 3 bases and J by 9 bases, with 18 bases between. The CDR3 extends over 15 amino acids. The CDR3 loop reads CASSFGGGMVGEQFF. CDR3 nucleotide sequence: TGTGCCAGCAGTTTCGGGGGAGGTATGGTGGGTGAGCAGTTCTTC.

This clonotype occurred a few times. The chain links TRBV29-1 to TRBJ1-2; 10 positions agree with TRBD1. The trim removed 6 bases at V and 10 bases at J, leaving 8 bases unmatched. The CDR3 has 12 residues. CDR1 is SQVTM, CDR2 ANQGSEA, per germline. This chain's CDR3 is CSVLRDRGFYTF. CDR3 nucleotide sequence: TGCAGCGTGTTACGGGACAGGGGCTTCTACACCTTC.

This chain uses TRBV6-2 or TRBV6-3 with TRBJ2-1; D remains unclear. The CDR3 spans 11 residues. Trimming took 0 bases from V and 8 from J, leaving 2 bases between them. Germline values: CDR1 MNHEY, CDR2 SVGEGT. The CDR3 sequence is CASSYSHEQFF. Written as DNA, the CDR3 is TGTGCCAGCAGTTACTCTCATGAGCAGTTCTTC.

This clonotype has at least ten counts. The chain combines TRBV28 with TRBJ2-3, with D perhaps TRBD2 (6 bases). Trimming removed 6 bases from V and 5 bases from J, with 18 bases in between. The CDR3 covers 15 residues. CDR1 and CDR2 from the germline V gene are MDHEN and SYDVKM. The CDR3 region is CASSPRPGLGDTQYF. The CDR3 coding sequence is TGTGCCAGCAGCCCAAGACCGGGACTGGGAGATACGCAGTATTTT.

V usage is TRBV2 and J usage is TRBJ1-2; maybe TRBD1 (5 bases). V lost 8 bases and J 4 bases, leaving 11 bases between the germline ends. This CDR3 is 12 amino acids long. Per germline, CDR1 SNHLY and CDR2 FYNNEI. The CDR3 coding sequence is TGTGCCAGCTCCGACAGCCCCTATGGCTACACCTTC. This encodes CASSDSPYGYTF.

The rearrangement uses TRBV6-5 and TRBJ2-2; TRBD1 matches at 7 bases. With 6 bases clipped from V and 6 bases from J, the junction kept 10 bases outside the gene matches. The CDR3 extends over 15 amino acids. Germline loops: CDR1 MNHEY, CDR2 SVGAGI. CDR3 protein: CASSNDYRGPGELFF. In DNA form, the CDR3 reads TGTGCCAGCAGCAACGACTACAGGGGACCCGGGGAGCTGTTTTTT.

This clonotype was seen a handful of times. V is TRBV12-3 or TRBV12-4 and J is TRBJ1-1, with TRBD1 as a possible D gene (5 bases). This CDR3 is 14 amino acids long. V dropped 7 bases and J dropped 5 bases, with 17 bases sitting between them. The CDR3: CASIPTGRETEAFF. The CDR3 bases are TGTGCCAGCATCCCAACGGGCAGGGAGACTGAAGCTTTCTTT.

This clonotype was seen only a few times. This chain joins TRBV7-2 and TRBJ2-1, with D unresolved. Germline-derived CDR1 and CDR2 are SGHTA and FQGNSA. V lost 5 bases to trimming and J lost 8 bases, with 7 bases between them. CDR3 length: 11 residues. CDR3 sequence reads: CASSPLYEQFF. The CDR3 DNA reads as TGTGCCAGCAGCCCGTTGTATGAGCAGTTCTTC.

V is TRBV4-1 and J is TRBJ2-1; TRBD1 matches at 10 bases. CDR3 length: 15 amino acids. Trimming at V came to 3 bases and at J to 4 bases, leaving 3 bases not matched to a gene. Germline lookup yields CDR1 MGHRA and CDR2 YSYEKL. CDR3 loop: CASSQPGQGYNEQFF. The CDR3 nucleotides are TGCGCCAGCAGCCAGCCGGGACAGGGGTACAATGAGCAGTTCTTC.

The CDR3: CASSLKPWIGGNYEQYF. As DNA, the CDR3 is TGTGCCAGCAGTTTAAAACCGTGGATAGGGGGCAACTACGAGCAGTACTTC. This chain uses TRBV27 with TRBJ2-7; 7 bases are a match to TRBD1. Per germline, CDR1 MNHEY and CDR2 SMNVEV (reference sequence). V was clipped by 2 bases and J by 3 bases; unmatched bases: 13. The CDR3 length is 17 residues.

This clonotype was picked up many times. This rearrangement joins TRBV4-1 to TRBJ2-3, with D unclear. With 1 base removed from V and 5 bases from J, the gap between germline ends came to 10 bases. Germline V gene data show CDR1 as MGHRA and CDR2 as YSYEKL. The CDR3 has 14 amino acids. The CDR3 bases are TGCGCCAGCAGCCAAGTCCTTAACCAAGATACGCAGTATTTT. It translates to CASSQVLNQDTQYF.

This chain joins TRBV6-2 or TRBV6-3 and TRBJ1-5; possibly TRBD1 for D (5 bases). Trimming took off 6 bases at V and 6 bases at J, with 15 bases between the two ends. Germline V gene sequence: CDR1 MNHEY, CDR2 SVGEGT. The CDR3 is 14 residues long. CDR3 sequence: CASSPQGTGQPQHF. CDR3 nucleotide sequence: TGTGCCAGCAGCCCCCAGGGTACAGGTCAGCCCCAGCATTTT.

The V and J genes are TRBV11-2 and TRBJ2-7; 8 positions agree with TRBD2. The trim removed 5 bases at V and 5 bases at J, leaving 8 bases unmatched. Germline CDR1 and CDR2: SGHAT and FQNNGV. The CDR3 sequence is 14 residues long. DNA for the CDR3: TGTGCCAGCAGCAGATTAACGGGGGGGCACGAGCAGTACTTC. Encoded protein: CASSRLTGGHEQYF. Full variable domain (remainder filled in from reference TRBV11-2 and TRBJ2-7): EAGVAQSPRYKIIEKRQSVAFWCNPISGHATLYWYQQILGQGPKLLIQFQNNGVVDDSQLPKDRFSAERLKGVDSTLKIQPAKLEDSAVYLCASSRLTGGHEQYFGPGTRLTVT.

The chain has TRBV5-1 and TRBJ2-2; 9 bases agree with TRBD2. Germline V gene sequence: CDR1 SGHRS, CDR2 YFSETQ. V trimming: 2 bases; J trimming: 6 bases; junction bases outside the gene matches: 11. The CDR3 extends over 17 amino acids. CDR3 region: CASSFAAGGHRAGELFF. The CDR3 DNA reads TGCGCCAGCAGCTTCGCAGCGGGAGGCCATCGCGCCGGGGAGCTGTTTTTT.